A selection of T cell receptor beta chains follows, all from one sample in a study of cytomegalovirus exposure and HLA in healthy donors. Libraries were prepared by immunoSEQ multiplex PCR; TCRdb keeps only in-frame clonotypes and omits some of them. The table lists 90,000 to 130,000 clones, around 87% of them singletons. The specimen sequenced was PBMCs. These receptor sequences come from a middle-aged man in good health and CMV-seronegative. The CDR3 runs from the conserved cysteine through the conserved F or W. The order of the fields is D gene, clone size, V gene, J gene, CDR3 DNA, CDR3 protein. D genes are given only for firm matches. The size of a clone is reported for some rows only, either as once, few or many, or as a class for expanded clones.

-,-,TRBV7-9,TRBJ1-2,TGTGCCAGCAGCTTAGGCCCTCCGCAGTTAATCTACACCTTC,CASSLGPPQLIYTF
-,-,TRBV28,TRBJ1-1,TGTGCCAGCAGTTTAAAAGGGGCCGGTAAAGCTTTCTTT,CASSLKGAGKAFF
TRBD2,-,TRBV19,TRBJ2-3,TGTGCCAGTAGCGGACTAGCGGGGATCACAGATACGCAGTATTTT,CASSGLAGITDTQYF
-,-,TRBV28,TRBJ1-1,TGTGCCAGCAGTAACGGGGAGACTGAAGCTTTCTTT,CASSNGETEAFF
TRBD1,-,TRBV29-1,TRBJ2-6,TGCAGCGTTGCGAGGGAGACAGGGGGATCTGGGGCCAACGTCCTGACTTTC,CSVARETGGSGANVLTF
-,-,TRBV6-6,TRBJ1-2,TGTGCCAGCAGTTACTCTGGGGAGAGAAGCGGCTACACCTTC,CASSYSGERSGYTF
TRBD1,-,TRBV7-8,TRBJ1-6,TGTGCCAGCAGCACCGGTCAGACAGGGAATTCACCCCTCCACTTT,CASSTGQTGNSPLHF
TRBD2,once,TRBV2,TRBJ2-4,TGTGCCGGGGGAAGCGGGGCCTTAGCCAAAAACATTCAGTACTTC,CAGGSGALAKNIQYF
TRBD1,few,TRBV9,TRBJ2-5,TGTGCCAGCAGCGTGGGACAGGGGAAGGAGACCCAGTACTTC,CASSVGQGKETQYF
TRBD1,-,TRBV6-1,TRBJ2-7,TGTGCCAGCAGTGAAGGGGGACAGTACGAGCAGTACTTC,CASSEGGQYEQYF
TRBD1,once,TRBV30,TRBJ1-2,TGTGCCTGGAGTATCTTAGACAGGGACTATGGCTACACCTTC,CAWSILDRDYGYTF
-,few,TRBV5-4,TRBJ2-5,TGTGCCAGCAGCCCTGCTCGAGGGTTAGAGACCCAGTACTTC,CASSPARGLETQYF
-,-,TRBV25-1,TRBJ1-2,TGTGCCAGCAGCGAAACAGGCGTCGGCTATGGCTACACCTTC,CASSETGVGYGYTF
TRBD1,-,TRBV28,TRBJ1-6,TGTGCCAGCAGTTCCCTGACAGGGAACGGATCACCCCTCCACTTT,CASSSLTGNGSPLHF
-,-,TRBV6-1,TRBJ1-5,TGTGCCAGCAGTGAGGGCGAAGAAGGCAATCAGCCCCAGCATTTT,CASSEGEEGNQPQHF
-,-,TRBV5-1,TRBJ1-2,TGCGCCAGCAGCTTGGGCCTTCAGGAAGGCTACACCTTC,CASSLGLQEGYTF
-,-,TRBV7-2,TRBJ1-6,TGTGCCAGCAGCTTACAGGAATCAGTAAATTCACCCCTCCACTTT,CASSLQESVNSPLHF
-,-,TRBV7-9,TRBJ2-3,TGTGCCAGCAGCTCCCTGACTCCCACAAGCACAGATACGCAGTATTTT,CASSSLTPTSTDTQYF
-,-,TRBV5-1,TRBJ2-5,TGCGCCAGCACTCCCGGAGGGGCTCAAGAGACCCAGTACTTC,CASTPGGAQETQYF
-,-,TRBV10-3,TRBJ1-2,TGTGCCATCAGTGAGTCGGGGCAGTATGGCTACACCTTC,CAISESGQYGYTF
TRBD1,-,TRBV18,TRBJ2-3,TGTGCCAGCTCAGGGACAGGTTCGATAGATACGCAGTATTTT,CASSGTGSIDTQYF
TRBD1,-,TRBV5-1,TRBJ1-2,TGCGCCAGCAGCTTGGAGGGACAGGGGGCCGGTGGCTACACCTTC,CASSLEGQGAGGYTF
-,once,TRBV4-1,TRBJ2-3,TGCGCCAGCAGCCAAGACAGGGACTTAAGCACAGATACGCAGTATTTT,CASSQDRDLSTDTQYF
TRBD2,-,TRBV19,TRBJ2-1,TGTGCCAGTAGTTCTCTAGCGGGGGGTCGTTCCGATGAGCAGTTCTTC,CASSSLAGGRSDEQFF
-,-,TRBV6-1,TRBJ1-1,TGTGCCAGCAGTGAAATGGGGCAGCCGAACACTGAAGCTTTCTTT,CASSEMGQPNTEAFF
-,-,TRBV15,TRBJ1-1,TGTGCCACCAGCGGGCAGCTGAACACTGAAGCTTTCTTT,CATSGQLNTEAFF
TRBD1,-,TRBV7-8,TRBJ1-2,TGTGCCAGCAGTCGGACAGGAGGGCACGGATACTATGGCTACACCTTC,CASSRTGGHGYYGYTF
-,-,TRBV6-1,TRBJ1-5,TGTGCCAGCAGTGAAGACCGAACTCGCAATCAGCCCCAGCATTTT,CASSEDRTRNQPQHF